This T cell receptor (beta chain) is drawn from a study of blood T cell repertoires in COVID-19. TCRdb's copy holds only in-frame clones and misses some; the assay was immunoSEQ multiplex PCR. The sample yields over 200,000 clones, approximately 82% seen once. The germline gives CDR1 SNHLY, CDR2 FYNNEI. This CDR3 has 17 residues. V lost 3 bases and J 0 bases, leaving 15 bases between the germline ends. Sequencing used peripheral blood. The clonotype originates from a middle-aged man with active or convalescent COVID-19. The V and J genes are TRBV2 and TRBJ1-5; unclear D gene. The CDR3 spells CASSDMRGGNSNQPQHF. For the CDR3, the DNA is TGTGCCAGCAGTGATATGCGGGGAGGAAATAGCAATCAGCCCCAGCATTTT.